Presented here are 32 T cell receptor beta chains from one specimen sequenced in a study of blood T cell repertoires in COVID-19. Repertoires were generated with immunoSEQ multiplex PCR, while TCRdb's copy carries only in-frame clones and drops some. The table records around 140,000 clones, 85% to 90% of them present only once. Source material: peripheral blood. Receptors were obtained from a man in his sixties with active or convalescent COVID-19.

This clone was seen once. The gene calls are TRBV5-4 and TRBJ2-3, with TRBD1 matching over 11 bases. J lost 5 bases, V lost 0 bases, and 5 bases had no gene match. The CDR3 loop spans 16 amino acids. The germline CDR1 and CDR2 sequences are SGHNT and YYREEE (reference sequence). In DNA, the CDR3 is TGTGCCAGCAGCTTGGGGGACAGGGGGGTTAGAGATACGCAGTATTTT. This sequence encodes CASSLGDRGVRDTQYF.

V usage is TRBV6-6 and J usage is TRBJ2-7; the match to TRBD2 covers 10 bases. CDR1 and CDR2 from the germline V gene are MNHNY and SVGAGI (reference sequence). The CDR3 extends over 15 amino acids. The J segment lost 2 bases and the V segment lost 4 bases, leaving 5 bases of the junction unmatched. The CDR3 DNA sequence: TGTGCCAGCAGTTCCTCCGGGACTAGCGCCTACGAGCAGTACTTC. It yields the protein CASSSSGTSAYEQYF.

This sequence joins TRBV5-4 and TRBJ1-2, with 9 bases lining up with TRBD1. V shed 4 bases and J 0 bases; nucleotides not matched to a gene: 7. This CDR3 is 16 amino acids long. Germline V lookup: CDR1 SGHNT, CDR2 YYREEE (reference sequence). The CDR3 DNA is TGTGCCAGCAGCGCCGGGACAGGGCCGTCTAACTATGGCTACACCTTC. This encodes CASSAGTGPSNYGYTF.

This chain links TRBV19 with TRBJ1-6, with 9 bases aligning to TRBD1. This CDR3 has 12 amino acids. Germline loops: CDR1 LNHDA, CDR2 SQIVND (reference sequence). Trimming took 7 bases from V and 9 from J; bases not matched to a gene: 1. The DNA of the CDR3 is TGTGCCAGTAACAGGGGGCCTTCACCCCTCCACTTT. This sequence encodes CASNRGPSPLHF. The full variable domain, its missing parts supplied by reference TRBV19 and TRBJ1-6, is DGGITQSPKYLFRKEGQNVTLSCEQNLNHDAMYWYRQDPGQGLRLIYYSQIVNDFQKGDIAEGYSVSREKKESFPLTVTSAQKNPTAFYLCASNRGPSPLHFGNGTRLTVT.

The chain carries TRBV19 and TRBJ2-1, with D unresolved. The CDR3 totals 15 residues. Trimming took off 1 base at V and 5 bases at J, with 12 bases between the two ends. The germline gives CDR1 LNHDA, CDR2 SQIVND (reference sequence). The CDR3 sequence is CASSIGPLEHNEQFF. Here the CDR3 DNA reads TGTGCCAGTAGTATAGGGCCCCTAGAGCACAATGAGCAGTTCTTC.

In nucleotides, the CDR3 is TGTGCCAGCAGCTTTGCTAGCGGGGGACTTTACGAGCAGTACTTC. Translation: CASSFASGGLYEQYF. The chain couples TRBV5-6 to TRBJ2-7, with 10 nucleotides matching TRBD2. The germline CDR1 and CDR2 sequences are SGHDT and YYEEEE. The length of the CDR3 is 15 residues. Trimming cost V 2 bases and J 4 bases; bases outside gene matches: 6. The whole variable domain, filled in from reference TRBV5-6 and TRBJ2-7, reads DAGVTQSPTHLIKTRGQQVTLRCSPKSGHDTVSWYQQALGQGPQFIFQYYEEEERQRGNFPDRFSGHQFPNYSSELNVNALLLGDSALYLCASSFASGGLYEQYFGPGTRLTVT.

The gene calls are TRBV24-1 and TRBJ2-2; 7 positions match TRBD2. The V gene's germline CDR1 is KGHDR and CDR2 SFDVKD. The V segment lost 5 bases and the J segment 4 bases; nucleotides outside the gene matches: 9. The length of the CDR3 is 16 residues. This CDR3 reads CATSGRWEGRTGELFF. Written as DNA, the CDR3 is TGTGCCACCAGTGGTCGGTGGGAGGGCCGCACCGGGGAGCTGTTTTTT.

The genes are TRBV19 and TRBJ1-1; D is possibly TRBD1 (6 bases). The ends were cut back, 7 bases at V and 1 base at J, with 19 bases in the middle. Per germline, CDR1 LNHDA and CDR2 SQIVND (reference sequence). This CDR3 has 16 amino acids. For the CDR3, the DNA is TGTGCCAGTACCCCCCTGCAGGGGCTGAGGAACACTGAAGCTTTCTTT. Translated: CASTPLQGLRNTEAFF.

This clone showed up just a few times. This chain joins TRBV28 and TRBJ2-7; the match to TRBD1 covers 10 bases. CDR3 size: 15 residues. Losses at the gene ends were 5 bases for V and 4 bases for J; bases not matched to a gene: 8. Per germline, CDR1 MDHEN and CDR2 SYDVKM. The CDR3 is CASSPPDRGRYEQYF. The CDR3 bases are TGTGCCAGCAGTCCCCCGGACAGGGGGAGGTACGAGCAGTACTTC. Together with reference TRBV28 and TRBJ2-7, the CDR3 gives the full variable domain: DVKVTQSSRYLVKRTGEKVFLECVQDMDHENMFWYRQDPGLGLRLIYFSYDVKMKEKGDIPEGYSVSREKKERFSLILESASTNQTSMYLCASSPPDRGRYEQYFGPGTRLTVT.

CDR3 in amino acids: CASSQPDRRNEQYF. Written as DNA, the CDR3 is TGTGCCAGCAGCCAACCGGACAGACGAAACGAGCAGTACTTC. The chain recombines TRBV3-1 (or the pseudogene TRBV3-2) with TRBJ2-7, with a possible D match to TRBD1 (6 bases). Between the trimmed V and J ends, which lost 2 bases and 5 bases, there was a span of 13 bases. Germline V gene sequence: CDR1 LGHDT, CDR2 YNNKEL (reference sequence). The CDR3 runs 14 residues.

V usage is TRBV9 and J usage is TRBJ2-1, with a tentative D call TRBD2 (6 bases). The germline CDR1 and CDR2 sequences are SGDLS and YYNGEE. V shed 1 base and J shed 1 base, with 21 bases lying between them. The CDR3 contains 19 residues. The CDR3 DNA reads TGTGCCAGCAGCGTAAATTCCGCAGCCGGGAGATTGTCCTACAATGAGCAGTTCTTC. This translates into CASSVNSAAGRLSYNEQFF.

V usage is TRBV6-5 and J usage is TRBJ2-2; D is perhaps TRBD2 (6 bases). CDR3 length: 14 amino acids. Trimming took off 6 bases at V and 6 bases at J, with 14 bases between the two ends. Germline CDR1 reads MNHEY; CDR2 reads SVGAGI. As DNA, the CDR3 is TGTGCCAGCAGAGGAGGGGCAGGGCCCGGGGAGCTGTTTTTT. Its protein product is CASRGGAGPGELFF.

The V and J genes are TRBV6-5 and TRBJ2-3, with a possible D match to TRBD1 (5 bases). The ends were cut back, 2 bases at V and 2 bases at J, with 14 bases in the middle. Germline assignment: CDR1 MNHEY and CDR2 SVGAGI. This CDR3 has 16 amino acids. The CDR3: CASSYDFQGYTDTQYF. The CDR3 region has the DNA TGTGCCAGCAGTTACGATTTCCAGGGTTACACAGATACGCAGTATTTT.

This rearrangement joins TRBV6-5 to TRBJ1-1; weak D call: TRBD1 (5 bases). The CDR3 runs 14 residues. Germline loops: CDR1 MNHEY, CDR2 SVGAGI. Deletions cut 5 bases from V and 3 bases from J, with 13 bases between. As DNA, the CDR3 is TGTGCCAGCAGTCTTCAGGGAGGCGACACTGAAGCTTTCTTT. Amino acids: CASSLQGGDTEAFF.

V gene TRBV30 combines with J gene TRBJ1-2, with D unresolved. Between the trimmed V and J ends, which lost 0 bases and 0 bases, there was a span of 8 bases. Germline V gives CDR1 GTSNPN, CDR2 SVGIG (reference sequence). The CDR3 has 14 amino acids. The DNA for the CDR3 is TGTGCCTGGAGTGTCCAGGTAGCTAACTATGGCTACACCTTC. Translating gives CAWSVQVANYGYTF.

The chain employs TRBV5-1 and TRBJ1-2; 12 nucleotides line up with TRBD1. Germline V lookup: CDR1 SGHRS, CDR2 YFSETQ. J lost 5 bases, V lost 0 bases, and 5 bases had no gene match. The CDR3 consists of 16 residues. The CDR3 sequence: CASSLAGTGGAYGYTF. CDR3 bases: TGCGCCAGCAGCTTGGCCGGGACAGGGGGCGCTTATGGCTACACCTTC.

This clone has just one count. The CDR3, as DNA: TGTGCCAGTAGCACTGACCCGGGACTAGCGGGGGTTGGGGAGCTGTTTTTT. Translated, it gives CASSTDPGLAGVGELFF. J is TRBJ2-2 and V is TRBV19, with 14 bases aligning to TRBD2. Per the germline V gene, CDR1 is LNHDA and CDR2 is SQIVND (reference sequence). This CDR3 is built from 17 residues. After removal of 6 bases from V and 8 bases from J, the junction contained 11 bases not matched to a gene.

This chain connects TRBV28 to TRBJ2-1, with TRBD2 matching over 10 bases. Germline CDR1 and CDR2: MDHEN and SYDVKM. The CDR3 sequence is 16 residues long. V was clipped by 2 bases and J by 0 bases; unmatched bases: 1. CDR3 DNA: TGTGCCAGCAGTTTAATAGCGGGAGGCTCCTACAATGAGCAGTTCTTC. It codes for CASSLIAGGSYNEQFF.

V gene TRBV3-1 (or the pseudogene TRBV3-2) combines with J gene TRBJ1-1; TRBD1 might be the D (6 bases). The germline V gene encodes CDR1 LGHDT and CDR2 YNNKEL (reference sequence). This CDR3 is 14 amino acids long. Deletions cut 3 bases from V and 2 bases from J, with 10 bases between. CDR3 protein: CASSHAGANTEAFF. The CDR3 region has the DNA TGTGCCAGCAGCCACGCGGGGGCAAACACTGAAGCTTTCTTT.

The J gene is TRBJ1-3, the V gene TRBV10-3; tentatively, D is TRBD1 (6 bases). In germline, CDR1 is ENHRY, CDR2 SYGVKD. V lost 2 bases, J lost 0 bases, and 20 bases lay in between. CDR3 length: 19 amino acids. The DNA of the CDR3 is TGTGCCATCAGTGAGGCGAGTACAGGGTCCCTGATCTCTGGAAACACCATATATTTT. It is translated as CAISEASTGSLISGNTIYF.

The chain links TRBV12-3 or TRBV12-4 to TRBJ2-1; 8 positions match TRBD1. J gave up 9 bases and V 7 bases, and 5 bases lay outside the gene matches. This CDR3 is built from 12 residues. The CDR3 loop reads CASTTGGGEQFF. The CDR3 DNA follows: TGTGCCAGCACTACAGGGGGAGGTGAGCAGTTCTTC.

The CDR3 sequence is CASSERNGHLRDNEQFF. CDR3 sequence (DNA): TGCGCCAGCAGTGAGCGAAACGGACACCTCCGAGACAATGAGCAGTTCTTC. The J gene is TRBJ2-1, the V gene TRBV10-1; TRBD1 is a possible D gene (5 bases). The germline V gene encodes CDR1 WNHNN and CDR2 SYGVQD (reference sequence). V lost 2 bases and J lost 5, with 19 bases in between. The length of the CDR3 is 17 residues.

V is TRBV5-1 and J is TRBJ2-7, with D possibly matching TRBD2 (5 bases). Trimming removed 0 bases at V and 2 bases at J, with 12 bases between. CDR1 and CDR2 from the germline V gene are SGHRS and YFSETQ. This CDR3 is built from 15 residues. The CDR3 loop reads CASSLGAERTYEQYF. CDR3 in DNA: TGCGCCAGCAGCTTGGGAGCGGAGAGAACCTACGAGCAGTACTTC.

The chain employs TRBV19 and TRBJ1-1; 10 bases are shared with TRBD1. The length of the CDR3 is 15 residues. Germline CDR1 reads LNHDA; CDR2 reads SQIVND (reference sequence). J was trimmed by 7 bases and V by 5 bases; bases with no gene match: 10. CDR3 protein: CASSSRQGAFGEAFF. The CDR3 nucleotides read TGTGCCAGTAGTTCCCGACAGGGGGCTTTCGGTGAAGCTTTCTTT.

This rearrangement joins TRBV6-1 to TRBJ2-3; the D gene is possibly TRBD2 (6 bases). The germline V gene has CDR1 MNHNS and CDR2 SASEGT. The CDR3 spans 13 residues. The V end was cut by 1 base, the J end by 4 bases, with 6 bases between. The CDR3: CASSEGLADTQYF. Written as DNA, the CDR3 is TGTGCCAGCAGTGAAGGACTAGCAGATACGCAGTATTTT.

This chain connects TRBV3-1 (or the pseudogene TRBV3-2) to TRBJ1-5, with no clear D. The CDR3 extends over 15 amino acids. Trimming removed 0 bases from V and 3 bases from J, with 9 bases in between. Germline V lookup: CDR1 LGHDT, CDR2 YNNKEL (reference sequence). Here the CDR3 DNA reads TGTGCCAGCAGCCAAGATAACGGGATCAATCAGCCCCAGCATTTT. This sequence encodes CASSQDNGINQPQHF.

The rearrangement links TRBV2 to TRBJ1-5, with TRBD1 matching 8 bases. Germline trimming cut 8 bases from V and 4 bases from J; bases unmatched to any gene: 7. There are 14 residues in the CDR3. In germline, CDR1 is SNHLY, CDR2 FYNNEI. The CDR3 sequence: CASSRTGINQPQHF. For the CDR3, the DNA is TGTGCCAGCTCTAGGACAGGGATAAATCAGCCCCAGCATTTT.

The rearrangement uses TRBV7-2 and TRBJ2-1; 8 nucleotides agree with TRBD2. The CDR3 runs 18 residues. Germline CDR1 SGHTA, CDR2 FQGNSA. Losses at the gene ends were 4 bases for V and 0 bases for J; bases not matched to a gene: 11. CDR3 in amino acids: CASSSPRSGSRSYNEQFF. CDR3 in DNA: TGTGCCAGCAGCTCCCCCCGGAGCGGGAGTCGCTCCTACAATGAGCAGTTCTTC.

This clone was picked up a small number of times. The chain carries TRBV9 and TRBJ2-1, with 10 bases fitting TRBD2. The CDR3 runs to 17 residues. The V gene end was trimmed by 4 bases and the J gene end by 9 bases; junction bases not matched to a gene: 16. The germline CDR1 and CDR2 sequences are SGDLS and YYNGEE. CDR3 sequence reads: CASSTWRSAGGRGEQFF. CDR3 bases: TGTGCCAGCAGCACCTGGAGGTCAGCGGGGGGGCGTGGTGAGCAGTTCTTC.

The chain combines TRBV28 with TRBJ2-6; a weak D match, TRBD2 (6 bases). The CDR3 runs to 15 residues. The germline V gene has CDR1 MDHEN and CDR2 SYDVKM. V gave up 3 bases and J gave up 3 bases, with 9 bases separating them. The CDR3 here is CASSFAGSGANVLTF. DNA for the CDR3: TGTGCCAGCAGTTTCGCGGGGAGTGGGGCCAACGTCCTGACTTTC. The variable domain in full, with the rest retrieved from reference TRBV28 and TRBJ2-6, is DVKVTQSSRYLVKRTGEKVFLECVQDMDHENMFWYRQDPGLGLRLIYFSYDVKMKEKGDIPEGYSVSREKKERFSLILESASTNQTSMYLCASSFAGSGANVLTFGAGSRLTVL.

The chain uses TRBV29-1 and TRBJ2-3, with a tentative D call TRBD1 (5 bases). The V end lost 3 bases, the J end lost 4 bases, and 14 bases lay between the germline ends. The CDR3 totals 14 residues. Germline CDR1 reads SQVTM; CDR2 reads ANQGSEA. The CDR3 is CSVDETVLSDTQYF. The CDR3 DNA sequence: TGCAGCGTTGATGAGACAGTGCTATCAGATACGCAGTATTTT.

V is TRBV2 and J is TRBJ1-4; no clear D gene. The length of the CDR3 is 14 residues. V was clipped by 3 bases and J by 5 bases, with 10 bases between them. Germline assignment: CDR1 SNHLY and CDR2 FYNNEI. The CDR3, as DNA: TGTGCCAGCAGTGACGACACCCCCAATGAAAAACTGTTTTTT. It specifies CASSDDTPNEKLFF.